This T cell receptor (beta chain) was sequenced for a study of T cells in Graves' hyperthyroidism and ophthalmopathy. Study outcomes and limitations: Classification by a 13 V-J model distinguished ophthalmopathy from stable hyperthyroidism.

The CDR3 is made up of 15 amino acids. The germline V and J ends were trimmed by 3 bases and 6 bases, with 17 bases remaining between them. Germline V gives CDR1 LNHNV, CDR2 YYDKDF (reference sequence). This clonotype was detected many times. Its antigen remains unidentified. The study defined stable Graves' hyperthyroidism as no ophthalmopathy progression within 18 months. Patients were excluded for uncontrolled infection, other autoimmune disease, pregnancy or lactation. RNA transcripts provided the source from which TCR beta CDR3 regions were amplified. The HTBI primer set drove a first-round RT-PCR of the TCR CDR3. TCRdb redid the calling of the multiplex PCR reads with MiXCR, one entry per CDR3 protein. The sample carries some 300,000 distinct CDR3 sequences, roughly 13% recorded once.

J is TRBJ1-2 and V is TRBV15, with TRBD1 as a possible D gene (6 bases). The clonotype comes from a woman aged 40 to 50 with Graves' hyperthyroidism. The sequencing sample was made of blood. CDR3 coding DNA: TGTGCCACCAGCAGGGGAGGAACAGGGATCCATGGCTACACCTTC. This encodes CATSRGGTGIHGYTF.